This T cell receptor (beta chain) came from a study of T cell responses to AZD1222 COVID-19 vaccine (dated by TCRdb to the early 2020s). With respect to the entire study: AZD1222 recipients whose second dose came at about 4 weeks and those whose second dose came at about 12 weeks were combined into one group, since spike-specific TCR depth and breadth did not differ between the two schedules. A total of approximately 240 trial participants underwent TCR sequencing, of whom nearly 210 received two doses of AZD1222 and some 26 received two doses of the MenACWY control vaccine. Trial participants were enrolled by age into 18-55, 56-69 and 70-plus year subgroups, with about 150, 28 and 57 TCR-sequenced participants respectively. What the work shows at the level of the full study, not this receptor alone: A significant rise in spike-specific TCR breadth and depth was observed after two AZD1222 doses relative to day 0 and relative to MenACWY recipients. Conclusions about previously exposed vaccinees were limited because only a handful of AZD1222 recipients were SARS-CoV-2 seropositive at baseline. The 56-69-year group was small, and its depth increase did not reach significance, likely because of low power. CD4 TCRs associated with the vaccine covered the entire spike protein, and the dominant responses were in regions 160-218 and 743-854. Most participants were white British and females outnumbered males, and the authors suggested that clonal diversity may have been underestimated. No day 14 peak-response samples were available, so repertoires were characterized only after the peak T cell response. Epitopes outside the regions mutated in the B.1.351 and B.1.1.7 variants were reportedly recognized by nearly half of the unique spike-specific TCRs.

The label giving this sample's time point can be read as: baseline before first vaccination. Samples from vaccinated people were obtained from the UK trials COV001 and COV002, which included a single-blind randomized controlled phase 2/3 trial of AZD1222 (ChAdOx1 nCoV-19) in healthy adults. Trial participant PBMC samples were collected at day 0 and day 28 after the second dose for TCRbeta chain sequencing. The CDR3 regions of human TCRbeta chains were analyzed by immunosequencing. Per the original workflow: Repertoire TCRs were checked for matches against a reference library of SARS-CoV-2-specific TCRs that had been generated using the MIRA antigen-specificity platform. Breadth was defined as the fraction of unique TCRs that were SARS-CoV-2-associated. Depth was defined as the fraction of total T cells that were SARS-CoV-2-associated. Using the MIRA data, every spike-specific TCR was mapped to the spike region that the TCR reacted to and assigned to either a CD4 or a CD8 class. Log10-transformed breadth and depth values were compared by one-way ANOVA with Sidak's multiple comparisons tests. TCRdb took this table from immuneACCESS and kept in-frame rearrangements with V and J called. Such tables lack part of the clones; where checked against another copy, unresolved V genes explain under half of the gap, and the rest is unexplained. V, J and clone size were drawn from that table, and D and trimming were deduced from the DNA. Present in this sample are some 180,000 clones, almost 90% of which were seen just once. 0.4% to 0.5% of the sample is held by the ten biggest clonotypes.

A remark on this clone: The antigen it binds to is not known. Per-base qualities were not stored, and no clone one base away is much larger.

This sample comprised peripheral blood, obtained on day 0 of AZD1222 vaccination. The source of this sequence is an adult in good health.

The CDR3 region has the sequence CATSSYIGQGGYEQYF. Here is the DNA: TGTGCCACCAGCAGCTACATCGGACAGGGGGGCTACGAGCAGTACTTC. Rearrangement joined TRBV15 to TRBJ2-7; the central 10 bases match TRBD1. The germline V gene (reference sequence) yields LNHNV for CDR1 and YYDKDF for CDR2. From the cysteine up to the phenylalanine, the CDR3 has a length of 16 residues. Kept here is only the CDR3 DNA, which spans 48 bases and is read in frame from base 1. Trimming accounts for 3 bases at V and 3 bases at J, while the number of junction bases matched to no gene is 8.